This T cell receptor beta chain derives from a study of identical twins. From the 5' RACE reads, TCRdb called clonotypes with MiXCR, one entry per CDR3 protein. Counted here are around 490,000 distinct CDR3 sequences, more than 20% occurring once; the ten biggest clones make up around 0.5%. This clonotype was observed a handful of times. This same sample was also taken into another study, of yellow fever vaccine responses in identical twins.

Sequenced material: CD4+ T cells sorted from blood. This receptor was identified in a woman between 18 and 30 years old in good health.

CDR3 protein: CSARGLAGGYNEQFF. Written as DNA, the CDR3 is TGCAGTGCTAGAGGGCTGGCGGGAGGCTACAATGAGCAGTTCTTC. The chain recombines TRBV20-1 with TRBJ2-1, with 8 positions matching TRBD2. CDR1 is DFQATT, CDR2 SNEGSKA, per germline (reference sequence). V was pared by 1 base and J by 3 bases, with 5 bases of the junction left unmatched. This CDR3 contains 15 residues.